Each of the 23 T cell receptor beta chains below was sequenced from the same sample in a study of blood T cell repertoires in COVID-19. TCRdb's copy holds only in-frame clones and misses some; the assay was immunoSEQ multiplex PCR. Of under 75,000 clones in the sample, almost 95% were seen once. The sample was peripheral blood. Receptor source: a man aged 50 or older with active COVID-19.

This chain connects TRBV5-8 to TRBJ2-7, with D unclear. Germline CDR1 and CDR2: SGHTS and YDEGEE. Between the trimmed V and J ends, which lost 1 base and 4 bases, there was a span of 3 bases. The CDR3 is 11 amino acids. The CDR3 loop is CASSLRYEQYF. The CDR3, as DNA: TGTGCCAGCAGCTTGCGTTACGAGCAGTACTTC.

The CDR3 spells CASSQARGVSYNEQFF. Written as DNA, the CDR3 is TGCGCCAGCAGCCAAGCGCGGGGGGTCTCCTACAATGAGCAGTTCTTC. The V call is TRBV4-1, the J call TRBJ2-1; 8 bases map to TRBD2. The length of the CDR3 is 16 residues. Per germline, CDR1 MGHRA and CDR2 YSYEKL. The ends lost 1 base at V and 0 bases at J; junction bases unmatched: 2.

The chain links TRBV19 to TRBJ1-5; 7 bases agree with TRBD1. CDR1 is LNHDA, CDR2 SQIVND, per germline (reference sequence). CDR3 length: 16 residues. J lost 2 bases, V lost 6 bases, and 10 bases had no gene match. CDR3 nucleotide sequence: TGTGCCAGTAGCTACACAGGGGCCAGGGGCAATCAGCCCCAGCATTTT. This codes for CASSYTGARGNQPQHF. Filled out from reference TRBV19 and TRBJ1-5, the complete variable domain reads DGGITQSPKYLFRKEGQNVTLSCEQNLNHDAMYWYRQDPGQGLRLIYYSQIVNDFQKGDIAEGYSVSREKKESFPLTVTSAQKNPTAFYLCASSYTGARGNQPQHFGDGTRLSIL.

The genes are TRBV11-1 and TRBJ2-1, with 9 bases matching TRBD2. V dropped 1 base and J dropped 9; count of bases not matched to a gene: 10. Looked up from germline, CDR1 is SGHAT and CDR2 is FQDESV (reference sequence). The CDR3 is 16 residues long. The CDR3 nucleotides read TGTGCCAGCAGCTTAGTGCGGGGGGGCCTGGTGAGTGAGCAGTTCTTC. This gives the protein CASSLVRGGLVSEQFF.

The chain combines TRBV5-6 with TRBJ1-2; no firm D call. V lost 0 bases and J lost 2, with 14 bases in between. The CDR3 runs to 16 residues. Germline CDR1 and CDR2: SGHDT and YYEEEE. The CDR3 DNA follows: TGTGCCAGCAGCTTGGGATGGGCGAGGGCGAACTATGGCTACACCTTC. Its protein is CASSLGWARANYGYTF.

This clone was seen only once. The V and J genes are TRBV10-3 and TRBJ2-7; 10 bases are a match to TRBD2. Germline V lookup: CDR1 ENHRY, CDR2 SYGVKD. The ends lost 1 base at V and 4 bases at J; junction bases unmatched: 4. This CDR3 is built from 15 residues. CDR3 amino acids: CAISEFSGGPYEQYF. DNA of the CDR3: TGTGCCATCAGTGAGTTTAGCGGGGGGCCTTACGAGCAGTACTTC.

The V call is TRBV24-1, the J call TRBJ2-3; D not resolved. CDR1 is KGHDR and CDR2 is SFDVKD in the germline V gene. CDR3 length: 13 amino acids. V lost 1 base and J 5 bases, leaving 6 bases between the germline ends. The CDR3 sequence is CATSDFPVDTQYF. CDR3 DNA: TGTGCCACCAGTGATTTCCCCGTAGATACGCAGTATTTT.

The chain carries TRBV5-4 and TRBJ2-5, with 8 bases aligning to TRBD2. The J segment lost 5 bases and the V segment lost 2 bases, leaving 8 bases of the junction unmatched. The CDR3 runs 15 residues. Germline CDR1 and CDR2: SGHNT and YYREEE (reference sequence). In nucleotides, the CDR3 is TGTGCCAGCAGCTTCCCCGGGACTAGGGTGGAGACCCAGTACTTC. Encoded protein: CASSFPGTRVETQYF.

The rearrangement links TRBV7-2 to TRBJ1-1; unclear D gene. The CDR3 length is 15 residues. Deletions cut 4 bases from V and 5 bases from J, with 17 bases between. Germline CDR1 reads SGHTA; CDR2 reads FQGNSA. CDR3 sequence reads: CASSSNGGFVTEAFF. The CDR3 DNA is TGTGCCAGCAGCTCCAACGGAGGCTTTGTTACTGAAGCTTTCTTT.

The rearrangement links TRBV27 to TRBJ2-3, with D uncertain. There are 13 residues in the CDR3. Germline V gene lookup returns CDR1 MNHEY and CDR2 SMNVEV (reference sequence). Trimming left V 6 bases short and J 3 bases short, with 10 bases between. CDR3 sequence (DNA): TGTGCCAGCAGCAACGCTCTAACAGATACGCAGTATTTT. Translating gives CASSNALTDTQYF.

V usage is TRBV6-6 and J usage is TRBJ2-3; D is uncertain. This CDR3 has 14 residues. CDR1 is MNHNY, CDR2 SVGAGI, per germline (reference sequence). V dropped 2 bases and J dropped 0 bases, with 6 bases sitting between them. The chain's CDR3 is CASSYVRSTDTQYF. The CDR3 nucleotides read TGTGCCAGCAGTTACGTTCGGAGCACAGATACGCAGTATTTT.

The genes are TRBV9 and TRBJ1-2, with a weak D call TRBD1 (5 bases). The CDR3 spans 13 residues. Trimming cost V 3 bases and J 4 bases, with 10 bases left between them. Germline V gene sequence: CDR1 SGDLS, CDR2 YYNGEE. Written as DNA, the CDR3 is TGTGCCAGCAGCGCATCGGGGGTCTATGGCTACACCTTC. This translates into CASSASGVYGYTF.

This chain connects TRBV6-5 to TRBJ2-7, with 7 bases fitting TRBD1. CDR1 is MNHEY, CDR2 SVGAGI, per germline. The CDR3 loop spans 11 amino acids. The ends lost 9 bases at V and 8 bases at J; junction bases unmatched: 7. The CDR3 spells CASKRQGKQYF. CDR3 nucleotide sequence: TGTGCCAGTAAACGACAGGGAAAGCAGTACTTC.

The rearrangement joins TRBV28 to TRBJ2-3; 9 nucleotides align to TRBD2. V lost 5 bases to trimming and J lost 8 bases; unmatched junction nucleotides: 8. Per the germline V gene, CDR1 is MDHEN and CDR2 is SYDVKM. The CDR3 covers 14 residues. This CDR3 reads CASSRGGGAFTQYF. The CDR3 DNA is TGTGCCAGCAGTCGGGGCGGGGGGGCTTTTACGCAGTATTTT.

The genes are TRBV5-4 and TRBJ2-1; TRBD1 agrees at 7 bases. V shed 5 bases and J 2 bases; nucleotides not matched to a gene: 13. The germline V gene encodes CDR1 SGHNT and CDR2 YYREEE (reference sequence). The CDR3 has 17 residues. The chain's CDR3 is CASSPKMRDSPYNEQFF. In DNA form, the CDR3 reads TGTGCCAGCAGTCCAAAGATGAGGGACAGCCCCTACAATGAGCAGTTCTTC.

V and J are TRBV15 and TRBJ2-7; 8 nucleotides match TRBD1. Per germline, CDR1 LNHNV and CDR2 YYDKDF (reference sequence). The ends lost 1 base at V and 1 base at J; junction bases unmatched: 6. There are 16 residues in the CDR3. The CDR3 DNA follows: TGTGCCACCAGCAGAGCTCAGGGGGCGGCATCCTACGAGCAGTACTTC. Translating gives CATSRAQGAASYEQYF.

V is TRBV15 and J is TRBJ1-3; 9 nucleotides agree with TRBD1. The CDR3 is made up of 15 amino acids. Germline CDR1 reads LNHNV; CDR2 reads YYDKDF (reference sequence). Trimming cost V 5 bases and J 1 base; bases outside gene matches: 3. CDR3 coding DNA: TGTGCCACCAGCGGGGGGACAGGGTCTGGAAACACCATATATTTT. Translated: CATSGGTGSGNTIYF.

The V gene is TRBV11-3, the J gene TRBJ2-1, with TRBD2 matching 11 bases. The CDR3 has 17 amino acids. Trimming removed 4 bases from V and 5 bases from J; junction bases left unmatched: 10. Germline V gene data show CDR1 as SGHNT and CDR2 as YENEEA. The CDR3 here is CASSSVGSGLADNEQFF. CDR3 coding DNA: TGTGCCAGCAGCTCAGTTGGTTCGGGACTAGCGGACAATGAGCAGTTCTTC.

This sequence joins TRBV13 and TRBJ1-4; the D gene is possibly TRBD1 (6 bases). This CDR3 is 13 amino acids long. Trimming shortened V by 4 bases and J by 8 bases, and 11 bases separated the two germline ends. Germline V gene data show CDR1 as PRHDT and CDR2 as FYEKMQ (reference sequence). The CDR3 DNA sequence: TGTGCCAGCAGCTCAGGGGAGCTCGAAAAACTGTTTTTT. Translated, it gives CASSSGELEKLFF.

The chain carries TRBV6-5 and TRBJ1-2; a possible D gene is TRBD1 (6 bases). The CDR3 sequence is 13 residues long. CDR1 and CDR2 from the germline V gene are MNHEY and SVGAGI. V was shortened by 6 bases and J by 8 bases, with 16 bases between the two germline ends. The CDR3 protein is CASRTGLVRGYTF. The CDR3 DNA reads as TGTGCCAGCAGAACAGGGTTGGTACGCGGCTACACCTTC.

V is TRBV28 and J is TRBJ2-2; D gene ambiguous. This CDR3 is 13 amino acids long. CDR1 is MDHEN, CDR2 SYDVKM, per germline. Trimming left V 3 bases short and J 1 base short, with 3 bases between. CDR3 coding DNA: TGTGCCAGCAGTTTTAAGAACACCGGGGAGCTGTTTTTT. This translates into CASSFKNTGELFF.

This clone was seen only once. This rearrangement joins TRBV5-1 to TRBJ2-5; D may be TRBD2 (5 bases). V was pared by 4 bases and J by 0 bases, with 13 bases between. Looked up from germline, CDR1 is SGHRS and CDR2 is YFSETQ. This CDR3 spans 15 amino acids. As DNA, the CDR3 is TGCGCCAGCAGCCGACCAACTAGAAACCAAGAGACCCAGTACTTC. Its protein is CASSRPTRNQETQYF.

The V gene is TRBV2, the J gene TRBJ1-1; perhaps TRBD1 as D (6 bases). Germline-derived CDR1 and CDR2 are SNHLY and FYNNEI. The CDR3 spans 13 residues. V dropped 5 bases and J dropped 4 bases, with 11 bases sitting between them. CDR3 nucleotides: TGTGCCAGCAGTCAGACAGGTGGCACTGAAGCTTTCTTT. Its protein is CASSQTGGTEAFF.